These 30 T cell receptor beta chains share one sample of origin, sequenced in a study of T-cell reconstitution after alpha-beta-depleted transplantation in children. Preparing the TCRbeta library involved the use of unique molecular identifiers. A single record per CDR3 protein comes from TCRdb applying MiXCR to the PCR reads. The sample shows about 230,000 distinct CDR3 sequences, around 9.9% of them seen only once. Here the sequenced sample was PBMCs, taken before TCRalphabeta/CD19-depleted stem cell transplant. These receptors all come from a child less than two years old with acute myeloid leukemia, due to receive a stem cell transplant.

The chain couples TRBV18 to TRBJ1-1; TRBD1 agrees at 7 bases. The trim removed 3 bases at V and 4 bases at J, leaving 5 bases unmatched. The germline V gene has CDR1 KGHSH and CDR2 LQKENI. The CDR3 length is 14 residues. The CDR3 DNA sequence: TGTGCCAGCTCACCTATACAGGGGAGCACTGAAGCTTTCTTT. Translating it yields CASSPIQGSTEAFF.

This clonotype was counted at least ten times. This chain uses TRBV12-3 or TRBV12-4 with TRBJ1-2, with D uncertain. V shed 1 base and J shed 7 bases, with 13 bases lying between them. The CDR3 length is 14 residues. The CDR3 here is CASSLGVGLSGYTF. The CDR3 DNA reads TGTGCCAGCAGTTTAGGGGTCGGTCTATCTGGCTACACCTTC.

The chain recombines TRBV4-3 with TRBJ2-3; D perhaps matches TRBD1 (5 bases). The CDR3 consists of 17 residues. V was pared by 3 bases and J by 2 bases, with 18 bases between. Germline V gene data show CDR1 as LGHNA and CDR2 as YSLEER. CDR3 sequence reads: CASSHNGQSGATDTQYF. DNA for the CDR3: TGCGCCAGCAGCCATAACGGGCAGTCTGGGGCCACAGATACGCAGTATTTT.

This clonotype has ten or more counts. J is TRBJ2-7 and V is TRBV2; D remains unclear. Trimming took 10 bases from V and 5 from J, leaving 15 bases between them. Germline-derived CDR1 and CDR2 are SNHLY and FYNNEI. CDR3 length: 12 residues. CDR3 bases: TGTGCCAACCAAAGGTCTGGCCACGAGCAGTACTTC. Translation: CANQRSGHEQYF.

This clonotype has a count of ten or more. V gene TRBV5-5 combines with J gene TRBJ1-3; TRBD1 agrees at 8 bases. V lost 5 bases to trimming and J lost 0 bases; unmatched junction nucleotides: 13. The CDR3 sequence is 18 residues long. Germline CDR1 and CDR2: SGHKS and YYEKEE (reference sequence). CDR3 protein: CASSLGRTGTSSGNTIYF. In DNA, the CDR3 is TGTGCCAGCAGTCTCGGACGGACAGGGACGAGCTCTGGAAACACCATATATTTT.

This clonotype was found many times. CDR3 sequence (DNA): TGTGCCAGCAGCGCTAGGGGTCGGGACATTCAGTACTTC. Translation: CASSARGRDIQYF. The genes are TRBV9 and TRBJ2-4, with D perhaps TRBD1 (5 bases). This CDR3 contains 13 residues. The V end was cut by 3 bases, the J end by 8 bases, with 12 bases between. Germline CDR1 SGDLS, CDR2 YYNGEE.

This clonotype was seen ten or more times. The chain is built from TRBV9 and TRBJ2-3; TRBD2 matches at 8 bases. Per the germline V gene, CDR1 is SGDLS and CDR2 is YYNGEE. Trimming cost V 4 bases and J 2 bases; bases outside gene matches: 3. The CDR3 is 14 amino acids. The DNA of the CDR3 is TGTGCCAGCAGCCCTAGCGGGCCCACAGATACGCAGTATTTT. The encoded protein is CASSPSGPTDTQYF.

This clonotype was seen at least ten times. The J gene is TRBJ2-5, the V gene TRBV20-1; no firm D call. V dropped 5 bases and J dropped 0 bases, with 13 bases sitting between them. Germline V gene data show CDR1 as DFQATT and CDR2 as SNEGSKA (reference sequence). The CDR3 is made up of 14 amino acids. CDR3 nucleotide sequence: TGCAGTGCTGTTTATAGTGGGGACCAAGAGACCCAGTACTTC. Its protein product is CSAVYSGDQETQYF.

At least ten counts were recorded for this clonotype. This chain connects TRBV10-2 to TRBJ1-6; TRBD1 is a possible D gene (5 bases). CDR3 length: 15 amino acids. CDR1 and CDR2 from the germline V gene are WSHSY and SAAADI. Trimming pared 6 bases from V and 1 base from J, leaving 10 bases between. CDR3 region: CASRADSSYNSPLHF. The CDR3 nucleotides read TGCGCCAGCAGAGCAGACAGTTCCTATAATTCACCCCTCCACTTT.

This clonotype has at least ten counts. This rearrangement joins TRBV7-3 to TRBJ2-1, with 10 bases that match TRBD1. Per the germline V gene, CDR1 is SGHTA and CDR2 is FQGTGA. The ends lost 5 bases at V and 7 bases at J; junction bases unmatched: 11. The CDR3 totals 16 residues. CDR3 sequence reads: CASSTGQGVSWNEQFF. CDR3 nucleotide sequence: TGTGCCAGCAGCACCGGACAGGGGGTCTCCTGGAATGAGCAGTTCTTC.

This clonotype was counted ten times or more. The chain is built from TRBV15 and TRBJ1-4; 10 bases are shared with TRBD1. The trim removed 1 base at V and 7 bases at J, leaving 3 bases unmatched. The CDR3 totals 15 residues. CDR1 and CDR2 (germline): LNHNV, YYDKDF (reference sequence). CDR3 nucleotides: TGTGCCACCAGCAGAGGGGACAGGGGCGTTGAAAAACTGTTTTTT. Translated: CATSRGDRGVEKLFF.

This clonotype was observed at least ten times. The chain recombines TRBV7-8 with TRBJ2-3; D not resolved. CDR1 and CDR2 from the germline V gene are SGHVS and FQNEAQ. Trimming cost V 3 bases and J 7 bases, with 8 bases left between them. The CDR3 is 12 residues long. CDR3 nucleotide sequence: TGTGCCAGCAGCTTCGAAGGGAATACGCAGTATTTT. As protein: CASSFEGNTQYF.

The chain recombines TRBV18 with TRBJ1-2; D remains unclear. CDR3 size: 15 residues. V was trimmed by 2 bases and J by 3 bases, leaving 13 bases between them. Germline assignment: CDR1 KGHSH and CDR2 LQKENI. The CDR3, as DNA: TGTGCCAGCTCACCAACAAGTTCCGCGGACTATGGCTACACCTTC. As protein: CASSPTSSADYGYTF.

Many counts were recorded for this clonotype. The chain joins TRBV12-3 or TRBV12-4 to TRBJ2-2; 11 bases are a match to TRBD2. V shed 6 bases and J 1 base; nucleotides not matched to a gene: 1. CDR3 length: 15 amino acids. CDR3 sequence (DNA): TGTGCCAGCAGGGGACTAGCGGAGAACACCGGGGAGCTGTTTTTT. It translates to CASRGLAENTGELFF.

The sample holds a few counts of this clonotype. One end of the junction is discordant with germline, which a read error may explain. This chain joins TRBV7-9 and TRBJ1-2; a weak D match, TRBD1 (6 bases). This CDR3 is 16 amino acids long. Germline CDR1 reads SEHNR; CDR2 reads FQNEAQ (reference sequence). The CDR3 nucleotides read TGTGCCAGCAGCTTGGCCCCGGGACATCTTAACAATGGCTACACCTTC. Its translation is CASSLAPGHLNNGYTF.

In its sample, this clonotype was seen many times. V is TRBV14 and J is TRBJ2-1; TRBD2 matches at 8 bases. This CDR3 contains 15 residues. The ends lost 4 bases at V and 4 bases at J; junction bases unmatched: 6. The germline V gene encodes CDR1 SGHDN and CDR2 FVKESK. CDR3 coding DNA: TGTGCCAGCAGCCGGTTCCTAGCGGGTTACAATGAGCAGTTCTTC. Protein product: CASSRFLAGYNEQFF.

DNA of the CDR3: TGTGCCAGCAGCTATGGACTCTATGGCTACACCTTC. Translation gives CASSYGLYGYTF. This sequence joins TRBV3-1 and TRBJ1-2; no reliable D call. This CDR3 region has 12 residues. Per germline, CDR1 LGHDT and CDR2 YNNKEL (reference sequence). Trimming removed 5 bases at V and 4 bases at J, with 8 bases between.

This clonotype was seen many times. The rearrangement joins TRBV12-3 or TRBV12-4 to TRBJ2-2; 10 nucleotides align to TRBD2. The CDR3 contains 14 residues. The trim removed 6 bases at V and 4 bases at J, leaving 2 bases unmatched. Here the CDR3 DNA reads TGTGCCAGCAGAGTAGCGGGAGGCACCGGGGAGCTGTTTTTT. Translating it yields CASRVAGGTGELFF.

In its sample, this clonotype was seen many times. The chain has TRBV5-1 and TRBJ2-1; the D is unclear. Germline V gives CDR1 SGHRS, CDR2 YFSETQ. The ends were cut back, 1 base at V and 7 bases at J, with 9 bases in the middle. The CDR3 is 13 amino acids. The CDR3 region has the DNA TGCGCCAGCAGCTTGAGCTTCGGGAATGAGCAGTTCTTC. It encodes CASSLSFGNEQFF.

In this sample, this clonotype turned up many times. The rearrangement links TRBV20-1 to TRBJ2-5; D ambiguous. V shed 5 bases and J shed 1 base, with 11 bases lying between them. The CDR3 covers 13 residues. The germline gives CDR1 DFQATT, CDR2 SNEGSKA (reference sequence). The CDR3 nucleotides read TGCAGTGCTCCCCTGGGGTCCCAAGAGACCCAGTACTTC. Amino acids: CSAPLGSQETQYF.

This clonotype was detected ten times or more. This sequence joins TRBV5-5 and TRBJ2-1; D remains unclear. V lost 3 bases and J lost 7, with 8 bases in between. Germline V gene lookup returns CDR1 SGHKS and CDR2 YYEKEE (reference sequence). The CDR3 has 12 residues. The DNA for the CDR3 is TGTGCCAGCAGCTGGAACGAGAATGAGCAGTTCTTC. Residues: CASSWNENEQFF.

This clonotype was observed many times. This sequence joins TRBV6-6 and TRBJ2-1, with no clear D. The ends were cut back, 6 bases at V and 6 bases at J, with 12 bases in the middle. The germline CDR1 and CDR2 sequences are MNHNY and SVGAGI (reference sequence). The CDR3 is made up of 13 amino acids. The CDR3 sequence: CASSPPPGNEQFF. The CDR3 DNA follows: TGTGCCAGCAGCCCCCCCCCAGGCAATGAGCAGTTCTTC.

This clonotype was seen many times. CDR3 in DNA: TGCGCCAGCAGCTTGGAAGGGACAGAAAATCAGCCCCAGCATTTT. It codes for CASSLEGTENQPQHF. V and J are TRBV5-1 and TRBJ1-5; 7 bases map to TRBD1. Germline V lookup: CDR1 SGHRS, CDR2 YFSETQ. The CDR3 extends over 15 amino acids. The trim removed 0 bases at V and 4 bases at J, leaving 4 bases unmatched.

This clonotype appeared many times. The CDR3 region is CASSEDRDFVYGYTF. CDR3 nucleotide sequence: TGTGCCAGCAGCGAGGACAGGGATTTTGTCTATGGCTACACCTTC. J is TRBJ1-2 and V is TRBV7-8, with 8 bases fitting TRBD1. With 5 bases clipped from V and 4 bases from J, the junction kept 9 bases outside the gene matches. The CDR3 consists of 15 residues. The V gene's germline CDR1 is SGHVS and CDR2 FQNEAQ.

This clonotype has at least ten counts. The chain carries TRBV20-1 and TRBJ2-3; D not certain. The CDR3 sequence is 16 residues long. The germline V gene has CDR1 DFQATT and CDR2 SNEGSKA (reference sequence). Trimming pared 4 bases from V and 0 bases from J, leaving 17 bases between. CDR3 in DNA: TGCAGTGCTAATCCTTCGACGGTTTATAGCACAGATACGCAGTATTTT. Protein: CSANPSTVYSTDTQYF.

In its sample, this clonotype was seen many times. J is TRBJ2-1 and V is TRBV12-3 or TRBV12-4, with 9 bases matching TRBD1. This CDR3 contains 15 residues. J was trimmed by 5 bases and V by 4 bases; bases with no gene match: 6. CDR3 residues: CASSYRQGVNNEQFF. The CDR3 DNA sequence: TGTGCCAGCAGTTACCGACAGGGGGTCAACAATGAGCAGTTCTTC.

This clonotype has a count of ten or more. This sequence joins TRBV7-9 and TRBJ2-7; D remains ambiguous. Trimming left V 3 bases short and J 7 bases short, with 16 bases between. CDR1 SEHNR and CDR2 FQNEAQ come from the germline V gene (reference sequence). CDR3 size: 14 residues. The CDR3 spells CASSFNGPAQEQYF. CDR3 coding DNA: TGTGCCAGCAGCTTCAACGGGCCAGCGCAGGAGCAGTACTTC.

This clonotype has only a few counts. DNA for the CDR3: TGCAGTGCAGATCCGACTAGCGGAAATTACGAGCAGTACTTC. It yields the protein CSADPTSGNYEQYF. This sequence joins TRBV20-1 and TRBJ2-7; TRBD2 aligns across 9 bases. After removal of 6 bases from V and 4 bases from J, the junction contained 10 bases not matched to a gene. The CDR3 totals 14 residues. CDR1 is DFQATT, CDR2 SNEGSKA, per germline (reference sequence).

Many counts were recorded for this clonotype. V usage is TRBV5-1 and J usage is TRBJ2-1; unclear D gene. The CDR3 consists of 16 residues. Germline V lookup: CDR1 SGHRS, CDR2 YFSETQ. Trimming left V 4 bases short and J 9 bases short, with 23 bases between. The CDR3 is CASSPLRIGAEAEQFF. In nucleotides, the CDR3 is TGCGCCAGCAGCCCGCTCCGGATCGGTGCCGAGGCTGAGCAGTTCTTC. Full variable domain (missing parts from reference TRBV5-1 and TRBJ2-1): KAGVTQTPRYLIKTRGQQVTLSCSPISGHRSVSWYQQTPGQGLQFLFEYFSETQRNKGNFPGRFSGRQFSNSRSEMNVSTLELGDSALYLCASSPLRIGAEAEQFFGPGTRLTVL.

This clonotype was counted at least ten times. The chain uses TRBV29-1 and TRBJ2-3; 8 nucleotides agree with TRBD1. This CDR3 is 13 amino acids long. Per the germline V gene, CDR1 is SQVTM and CDR2 is ANQGSEA. V lost 7 bases, J lost 0 bases, and 3 bases stayed unmatched. The chain's CDR3 is CSARDRSTDTQYF. In nucleotides, the CDR3 is TGCAGCGCCCGGGACAGGAGCACAGATACGCAGTATTTT.